Listed below are T cell receptor beta chains from one sample, sequenced in a study of blood T cell repertoires in COVID-19. The data were produced by immunoSEQ multiplex PCR, yet TCRdb's version contains in-frame clones alone and is incomplete. The profile covers fewer than 120,000 clones, with about 80% appearing a single time and 3.8% taken by the ten largest. Sequenced input: peripheral blood. These receptors all stem from a woman of 80 years or more with acute or convalescent COVID-19. Each CDR3 is given with its conserved first and last residue. A D gene is named only where the DNA matches it firmly. Expanded clones are given a class, and other clones once, few, many or no size at all.

D gene	clone size	V gene	J gene	CDR3 DNA	CDR3 protein
NA	NA	TRBV29-1	TRBJ2-5	TGCAGCGTTCGACAGGTTCAAGAGACCCAGTACTTC	CSVRQVQETQYF
TRBD1	NA	TRBV7-9	TRBJ1-1	TGTGCCAGCAGGGGACAGGGAAGGACTGAAGCTTTCTTT	CASRGQGRTEAFF
NA	NA	TRBV6-1	TRBJ2-7	TGTGCCAGCAGGGAAGGGGCCGGGACTTTCTACGAGCAGTACTTC	CASREGAGTFYEQYF
TRBD1	NA	TRBV10-2	TRBJ2-5	TGCGCCAGCAAAAGATCAGGGGGCCAAGAGACCCAGTACTTC	CASKRSGGQETQYF
NA	NA	TRBV30	TRBJ1-5	TGTGCCTGGGATCGAGCGAGTCAGGGTCGCAATCAGCCCCAGCATTTT	CAWDRASQGRNQPQHF
TRBD1	NA	TRBV30	TRBJ2-5	TGTGCCAGAGAGTCCGGACAGGGGCGTCAAGAGACCCAGTACTTC	CARESGQGRQETQYF
TRBD1	NA	TRBV28	TRBJ1-2	TGTGCCAGCAGTCGGACAGGAGGAGGCTACACCTTC	CASSRTGGGYTF
TRBD1	NA	TRBV19	TRBJ2-7	TGTGCCAGTAACGGACAGGGATTGAGGGAGCAGTACTTC	CASNGQGLREQYF
NA	NA	TRBV6-2/TRBV6-3	TRBJ1-5	TGTGCCAGCAGTCGCGGGGGGCCCGGCAATCAGCCCCAGCATTTT	CASSRGGPGNQPQHF
NA	NA	TRBV4-3	TRBJ1-4	TGCGCCAGCAGCCAAGATAGCGCCCGAACTAATGAAAAACTGTTTTTT	CASSQDSARTNEKLFF
TRBD1	NA	TRBV28	TRBJ2-4	TGTGCCAGCAGGAAACAGGGGGTGGGAAACATTCAGTACTTC	CASRKQGVGNIQYF
TRBD1	NA	TRBV2	TRBJ1-5	TGTGCCAGCAGGACAGGGGTGGTGGTGGATCAGCCCCAGCATTTT	CASRTGVVVDQPQHF
NA	NA	TRBV6-6	TRBJ2-5	TGTGCCAGCATCTCACCCCAGGGAAGTGAGACCCAGTACTTC	CASISPQGSETQYF
NA	few	TRBV11-2	TRBJ2-7	TGTGCCAGCAGCTTGGTACGGGAGCAGTACTTC	CASSLVREQYF
TRBD1	NA	TRBV7-8	TRBJ1-5	TGTGCCAGCAGCTTCCACAGGGGAGGTCAGCCCCAGCATTTT	CASSFHRGGQPQHF
TRBD2	once	TRBV4-1	TRBJ2-3	TGCGCCAGCAGCCAGACCCTAGCGGGGGGGACAACAGATACGCAGTATTTT	CASSQTLAGGTTDTQYF
NA	NA	TRBV10-3	TRBJ1-1	TGTGCCATCAGCATGACAGGGAACACTGAAGCTTTCTTT	CAISMTGNTEAFF
NA	NA	TRBV5-1	TRBJ1-3	TGCGCCAGCAAGATTGGGCCGGACTCTGGAAACACCATATATTTT	CASKIGPDSGNTIYF
NA	NA	TRBV5-5	TRBJ1-1	TGTGCCAGCAGCCTGAACTGGTGGTCTGAAGCTTTCTTT	CASSLNWWSEAFF
NA	NA	TRBV27	TRBJ1-2	TGTGCCAGCAGTAGTAGACGGAGCTATGGAGGCTACACCTTC	CASSSRRSYGGYTF
NA	once	TRBV10-3	TRBJ1-5	TGTGCCATCAGTGATCAGGGAATCAAGCCCCAGCATTTT	CAISDQGIKPQHF
NA	NA	TRBV6-6	TRBJ1-2	TGTGCCAGCAGTCTGACAGAACAAAATGGCTACACCTTC	CASSLTEQNGYTF
NA	NA	TRBV7-9	TRBJ2-5	TGTGCCAGCAGCTTAGTCCTAGCCCCCCTCGCAGAGACCCAGTACTTC	CASSLVLAPLAETQYF
NA	few	TRBV12-3/TRBV12-4	TRBJ1-2	TGTGCCAGCAACCAGGGTGGGGGCACAGGCTACACCTTC	CASNQGGGTGYTF
NA	NA	TRBV2	TRBJ2-7	TGTGCCAGCAAGGGGGAAATCTACGAGCAGTACTTC	CASKGEIYEQYF
NA	NA	TRBV29-1	TRBJ2-2	TGCAGCGTTGACAGGGAGAACACCGGGGAGCTGTTTTTT	CSVDRENTGELFF
NA	few	TRBV9	TRBJ2-2	TGTGCCAGCAGCGTAGCCGAGGGGGGGCCAACCAACACCGGGGAGCTGTTTTTT	CASSVAEGGPTNTGELFF
NA	few	TRBV14	TRBJ1-5	TGTGCCAGCAGCTTGCCCCGGGACACCCTTAGCAATCAGCCCCAGCATTTT	CASSLPRDTLSNQPQHF
NA	NA	TRBV12-3/TRBV12-4	TRBJ1-2	TGTGCCAGCAGTATAAGGGGTTGGAATGGCTACACCTTC	CASSIRGWNGYTF
TRBD2	once	TRBV3-1/TRBV3-2	TRBJ2-7	TGTGCCAGCAGCCCCTGGACTAGCGGGAGGGCCTTGGGCGAGCAGTACTTC	CASSPWTSGRALGEQYF
NA	NA	TRBV5-1	TRBJ2-1	TGCGCCAGCAGCTTGGCGGGAGACTCCTACAATGAGCAGTTCTTC	CASSLAGDSYNEQFF